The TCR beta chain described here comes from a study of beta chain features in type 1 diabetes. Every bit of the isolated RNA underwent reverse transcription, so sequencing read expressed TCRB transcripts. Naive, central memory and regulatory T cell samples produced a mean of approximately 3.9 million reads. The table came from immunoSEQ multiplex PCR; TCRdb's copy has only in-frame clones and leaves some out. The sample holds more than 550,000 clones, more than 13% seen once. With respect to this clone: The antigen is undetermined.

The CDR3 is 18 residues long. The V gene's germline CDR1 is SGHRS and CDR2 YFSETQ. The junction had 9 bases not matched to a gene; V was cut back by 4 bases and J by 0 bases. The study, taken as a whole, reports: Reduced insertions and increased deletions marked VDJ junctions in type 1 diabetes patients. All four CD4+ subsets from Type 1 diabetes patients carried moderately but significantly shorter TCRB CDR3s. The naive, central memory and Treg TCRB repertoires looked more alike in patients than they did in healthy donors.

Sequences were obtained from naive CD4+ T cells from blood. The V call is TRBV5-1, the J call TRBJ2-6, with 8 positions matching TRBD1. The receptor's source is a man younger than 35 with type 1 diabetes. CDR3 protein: CASSTRTGRTSGANVLTF. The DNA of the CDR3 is TGCGCCAGCAGCACAAGGACAGGGCGCACCTCTGGGGCCAACGTCCTGACTTTC. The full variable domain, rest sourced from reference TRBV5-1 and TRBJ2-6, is KAGVTQTPRYLIKTRGQQVTLSCSPISGHRSVSWYQQTPGQGLQFLFEYFSETQRNKGNFPGRFSGRQFSNSRSEMNVSTLELGDSALYLCASSTRTGRTSGANVLTFGAGSRLTVL.